Listed below are T cell receptor beta chains from one sample, sequenced in a study of T cells in Graves' hyperthyroidism and ophthalmopathy. In TCRdb, the multiplex PCR reads were re-called with MiXCR into one record per CDR3 protein. The repertoire includes about 500,000 distinct CDR3 sequences, about 16% of them detected once, and 25% to 30% sits in the top ten. The sample comprised blood. These receptors were taken from a woman aged 25 to 45 with Graves' ophthalmopathy. The CDR3 runs from the conserved cysteine through the conserved F or W. The D gene is left open where the match is weak. The size field is filled for only some rows; it gives once, few, many or a size class.

clone_size j_call d_call v_call cdr3_aa cdr3_nt
many TRBJ2-1 - TRBV6-2/TRBV6-3 CASSYWRSSYNEQFF TGTGCCAGCAGTTACTGGCGTAGCTCCTACAATGAGCAGTTCTTC
few TRBJ2-7 - TRBV6-1 CASSPGLTYEQYF TGTGCCAGCAGTCCCGGACTAACCTACGAGCAGTACTTC
many TRBJ2-7 TRBD1 TRBV11-3 CASSQGQGNYEQYF TGTGCCAGCAGCCAGGGACAGGGAAACTACGAGCAGTACTTC
many TRBJ2-3 TRBD2 TRBV15 CATSRGLAYSASTDTQYF TGTGCCACCAGCAGGGGACTAGCTTATAGCGCTAGCACAGATACGCAGTATTTT
few TRBJ2-1 TRBD2 TRBV11-2 CASSFAAGGPNEQFF TGTGCCAGCAGCTTTGCAGCGGGAGGGCCCAATGAGCAGTTCTTC
many TRBJ2-7 TRBD1 TRBV2 CASRARQGNDEQYF TGTGCCAGCAGGGCCAGACAGGGAAACGACGAGCAGTACTTC
few TRBJ2-2 TRBD2 TRBV9 CASTIERRLAVDTGELFF TGTGCCAGCACCATAGAAAGGAGACTAGCAGTGGACACCGGGGAGCTGTTTTTT
- TRBJ1-2 - TRBV27 CASSLRGGLARYGYTF TGTGCCAGCAGTTTACGTGGGGGCCTAGCTAGATATGGCTACACCTTC
many TRBJ1-5 - TRBV5-1 CASSLAPNQPQHF TGCGCCAGCAGCTTGGCCCCAAATCAGCCCCAGCATTTT
- TRBJ2-1 TRBD2 TRBV27 CASSRERGNYNEQFF TGTGCCAGCAGTCGGGAGCGGGGGAATTACAATGAGCAGTTCTTC
few TRBJ2-4 - TRBV6-2/TRBV6-3 CASSYRGAKNIQYF TGTGCCAGCAGTTACAGGGGGGCCAAAAACATTCAGTACTTC
few TRBJ2-1 TRBD2 TRBV6-4 CASSEDSAGGGEQFF TGTGCCAGCAGTGAAGATTCGGCGGGAGGTGGTGAGCAGTTCTTC
many TRBJ2-5 - TRBV6-2/TRBV6-3 CASSLGWGVGETQYF TGTGCCAGCAGCTTAGGCTGGGGCGTCGGTGAGACCCAGTACTTC
- TRBJ2-5 - TRBV28 CASSPGGLEYF TGTGCCAGCAGCCCAGGCGGACTGGAGTACTTC
many TRBJ2-4 TRBD1 TRBV30 CASTPGQQNIQYF TGTGCCTCGACTCCGGGACAGCAAAACATTCAGTACTTC
many TRBJ2-5 TRBD1 TRBV7-2 CASSLTGAETQYF TGTGCCAGCAGCCTAACAGGGGCCGAGACCCAGTACTTC
- TRBJ2-1 TRBD2 TRBV19 CATVTLAGAYNEQFF TGTGCCACTGTGACCCTAGCGGGAGCCTACAATGAGCAGTTCTTC
- TRBJ1-1 - TRBV12-5 CASGLQYPGQNTEAFF TGTGCTAGTGGTTTACAATACCCGGGACAGAACACTGAAGCTTTCTTT
few TRBJ2-5 - TRBV24-1 CATSDSRVEEETQYF TGTGCCACCAGTGATTCCCGAGTGGAGGAGGAGACCCAGTACTTC
many TRBJ2-5 TRBD2 TRBV3-1 CASSQEGLAGGPEYF TGTGCCAGCAGCCAAGAGGGACTAGCGGGAGGGCCCGAGTACTTC
- TRBJ2-2 - TRBV7-2 CASSPPWDTGELFF TGTGCCAGCAGCCCCCCATGGGATACCGGGGAGCTGTTTTTT
few TRBJ2-7 TRBD1 TRBV3-1 CASSQDEAGGVYEQYF TGTGCCAGCAGCCAAGATGAGGCAGGGGGTGTATACGAGCAGTACTTC
few TRBJ2-2 - TRBV7-3 CASSSGLELFF TGTGCCAGCAGCTCCGGTCTGGAGCTGTTTTTT
many TRBJ2-7 - TRBV18 CASSPPSIPYEQYF TGTGCCAGCTCACCACCCTCAATTCCCTACGAGCAGTACTTC
- TRBJ2-7 - TRBV15 CATSREGSPTEQYF TGTGCCACCAGCAGAGAAGGATCCCCAACCGAGCAGTACTTC
many TRBJ2-7 - TRBV6-2/TRBV6-3 CASSRLEVEQYF TGTGCCAGCAGTCGGCTTGAGGTCGAGCAGTACTTC
- TRBJ2-2 TRBD2 TRBV28 CASSFLAGPPNTGELFF TGTGCCAGCAGTTTCCTAGCGGGCCCTCCGAACACCGGGGAGCTGTTTTTT
many TRBJ2-1 TRBD2 TRBV5-1 CASSLGLADYNEQFF TGCGCCAGCAGCTTGGGACTAGCGGACTACAATGAGCAGTTCTTC
many TRBJ1-2 TRBD1 TRBV28 CASSQGGGGYTF TGTGCCAGCAGCCAGGGGGGCGGTGGCTACACCTTC
- TRBJ1-5 - TRBV12-3/TRBV12-4 CASSLMGGRGQPQHF TGTGCCAGCAGCCTAATGGGGGGGCGCGGTCAGCCCCAGCATTTT
- TRBJ2-7 - TRBV6-2/TRBV6-3 CASSYSRGERAYYEQYF TGTGCCAGCAGTTACTCGAGGGGGGAAAGGGCGTACTACGAGCAGTACTTC
- TRBJ1-2 - TRBV6-1 CASSPSTIAQNGYTF TGTGCCAGCAGCCCTTCGACCATCGCGCAGAATGGCTACACCTTC
many TRBJ1-4 - TRBV12-3/TRBV12-4 CASNPSWANEKLFF TGTGCCAGCAACCCGTCGTGGGCGAATGAAAAACTGTTTTTT
- TRBJ2-1 TRBD2 TRBV27 CASSKRLAGGENEQFF TGTGCCAGCAGCAAACGTCTAGCGGGAGGGGAGAATGAGCAGTTCTTC
few TRBJ2-7 - TRBV2 CALGMGLTYEQYF TGTGCCCTAGGGATGGGGCTGACCTACGAGCAGTACTTC
few TRBJ2-7 TRBD2 TRBV20-1 CSAPTSGSREQYF TGCAGTGCCCCGACTAGCGGGAGTAGAGAGCAGTACTTC
few TRBJ2-5 - TRBV2 CASRERYAQETQYF TGTGCCAGCAGGGAGAGGTATGCGCAAGAGACCCAGTACTTC
many TRBJ2-5 - TRBV18 CASAGETQYF TGTGCCTCCGCAGGGGAGACCCAGTACTTC
many TRBJ2-1 TRBD2 TRBV27 CASSPEGLVSWDEQFF TGTGCCAGCAGTCCAGAGGGACTAGTATCATGGGATGAGCAGTTCTTC
many TRBJ2-7 - TRBV2 CASTRSAYEQYF TGTGCCAGCACCCGGTCGGCATACGAGCAGTACTTC
few TRBJ1-1 - TRBV14 CASSLAGTMNTEAFF TGTGCCAGCAGCCTTGCGGGCACTATGAACACTGAAGCTTTCTTT
- TRBJ1-4 TRBD1 TRBV5-1 CASRTDRGNEKLFF TGCGCCAGCAGAACGGACAGGGGTAATGAAAAACTGTTTTTT